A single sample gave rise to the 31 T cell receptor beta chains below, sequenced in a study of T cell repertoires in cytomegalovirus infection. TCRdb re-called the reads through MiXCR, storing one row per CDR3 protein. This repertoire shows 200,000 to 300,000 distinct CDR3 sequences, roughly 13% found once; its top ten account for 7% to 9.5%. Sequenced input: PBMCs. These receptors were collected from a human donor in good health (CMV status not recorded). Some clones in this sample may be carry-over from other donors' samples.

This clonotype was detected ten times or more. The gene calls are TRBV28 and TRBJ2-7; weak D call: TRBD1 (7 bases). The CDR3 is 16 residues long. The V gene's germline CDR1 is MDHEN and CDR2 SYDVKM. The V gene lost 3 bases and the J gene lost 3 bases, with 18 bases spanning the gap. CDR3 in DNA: TGTGCCAGCAGTTTGATGGCAGGGGGAGGCATCTACGAGCAGTACTTC. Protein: CASSLMAGGGIYEQYF.

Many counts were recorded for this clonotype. CDR3 coding DNA: TGTGCCAGCAGCTTAGCGGTCTCTGGAAACACCATATATTTT. Encoded protein: CASSLAVSGNTIYF. This rearrangement joins TRBV7-9 to TRBJ1-3; D gene uncertain. Trimming cost V 0 bases and J 0 bases, with 3 bases left between them. CDR1 is SEHNR and CDR2 is FQNEAQ in the germline V gene (reference sequence). The CDR3 has 14 amino acids.

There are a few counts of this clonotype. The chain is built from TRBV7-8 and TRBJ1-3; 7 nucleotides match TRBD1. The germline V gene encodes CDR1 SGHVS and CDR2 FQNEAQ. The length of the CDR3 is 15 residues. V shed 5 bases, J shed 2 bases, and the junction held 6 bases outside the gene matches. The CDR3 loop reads CASSPTGDAGNTIYF. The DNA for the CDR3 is TGTGCCAGCAGCCCTACAGGGGACGCTGGAAACACCATATATTTT.

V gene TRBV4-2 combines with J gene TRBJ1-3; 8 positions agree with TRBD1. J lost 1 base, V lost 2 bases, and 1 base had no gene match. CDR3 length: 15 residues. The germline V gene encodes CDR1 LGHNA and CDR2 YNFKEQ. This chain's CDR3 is CASSQRTGSGNTIYF. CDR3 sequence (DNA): TGTGCCAGCAGCCAACGGACAGGGTCTGGAAACACCATATATTTT.

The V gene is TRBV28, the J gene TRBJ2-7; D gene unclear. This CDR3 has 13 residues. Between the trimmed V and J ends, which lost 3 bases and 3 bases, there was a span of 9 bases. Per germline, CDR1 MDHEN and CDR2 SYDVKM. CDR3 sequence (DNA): TGTGCCAGCAGTTTGTCAACGGGCTACGAGCAGTACTTC. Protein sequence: CASSLSTGYEQYF.

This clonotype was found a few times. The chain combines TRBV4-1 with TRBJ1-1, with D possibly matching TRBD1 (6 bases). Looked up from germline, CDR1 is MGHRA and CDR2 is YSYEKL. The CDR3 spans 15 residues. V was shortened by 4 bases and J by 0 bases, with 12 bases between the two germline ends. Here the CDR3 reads CASSRVGTLNTEAFF. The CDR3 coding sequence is TGCGCCAGCAGCCGCGTGGGGACACTGAACACTGAAGCTTTCTTT.

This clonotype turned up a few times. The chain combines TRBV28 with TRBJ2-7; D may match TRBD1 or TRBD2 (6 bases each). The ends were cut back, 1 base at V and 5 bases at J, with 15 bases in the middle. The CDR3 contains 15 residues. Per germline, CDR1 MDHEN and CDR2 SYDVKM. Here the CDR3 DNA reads TGTGCCAGCAGTTTATCGGGGGCTGGGCGGGACGAGCAGTACTTC. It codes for CASSLSGAGRDEQYF.

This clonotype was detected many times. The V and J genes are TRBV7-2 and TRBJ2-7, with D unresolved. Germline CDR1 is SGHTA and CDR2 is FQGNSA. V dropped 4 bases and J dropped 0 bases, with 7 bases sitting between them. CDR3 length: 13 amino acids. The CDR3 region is CASSSQSSYEQYF. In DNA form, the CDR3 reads TGTGCCAGCAGCTCACAGAGCTCCTACGAGCAGTACTTC.

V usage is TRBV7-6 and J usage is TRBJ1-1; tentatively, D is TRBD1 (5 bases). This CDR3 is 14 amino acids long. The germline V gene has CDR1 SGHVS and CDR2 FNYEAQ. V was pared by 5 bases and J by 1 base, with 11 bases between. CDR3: CASSPGDSNTEAFF. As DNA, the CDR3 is TGTGCCAGCAGCCCTGGGGACTCGAACACTGAAGCTTTCTTT. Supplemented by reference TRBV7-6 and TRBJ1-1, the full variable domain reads GAGVSQSPRYKVTKRGQDVALRCDPISGHVSLYWYRQALGQGPEFLTYFNYEAQQDKSGLPNDRFSAERPEGSISTLTIQRTEQRDSAMYRCASSPGDSNTEAFFGQGTRLTVV.

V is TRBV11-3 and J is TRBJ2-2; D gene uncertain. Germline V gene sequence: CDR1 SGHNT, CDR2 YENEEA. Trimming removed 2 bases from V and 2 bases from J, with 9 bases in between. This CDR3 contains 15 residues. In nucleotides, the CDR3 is TGTGCCAGCAGCTTACCTTCGGCAAACACCGGGGAGCTGTTTTTT. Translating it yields CASSLPSANTGELFF.

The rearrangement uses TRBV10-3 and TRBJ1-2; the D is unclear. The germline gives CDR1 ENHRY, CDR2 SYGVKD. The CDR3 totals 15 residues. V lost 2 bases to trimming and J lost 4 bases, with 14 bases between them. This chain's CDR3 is CAISEPRTPIYGYTF. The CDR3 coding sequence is TGTGCCATCAGTGAGCCCCGGACGCCGATCTATGGCTACACCTTC.

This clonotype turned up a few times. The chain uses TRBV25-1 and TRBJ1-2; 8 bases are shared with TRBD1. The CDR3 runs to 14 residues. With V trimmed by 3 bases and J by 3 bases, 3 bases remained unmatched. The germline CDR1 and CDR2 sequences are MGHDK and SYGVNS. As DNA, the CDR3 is TGTGCCAGCAGTGAGACGACAGGGGACTATGGCTACACCTTC. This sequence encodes CASSETTGDYGYTF.

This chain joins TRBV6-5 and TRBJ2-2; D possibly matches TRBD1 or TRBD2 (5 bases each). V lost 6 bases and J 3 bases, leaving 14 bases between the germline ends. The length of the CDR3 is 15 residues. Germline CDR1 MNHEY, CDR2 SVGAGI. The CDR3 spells CASSPGLGHTGELFF. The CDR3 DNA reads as TGTGCCAGCAGCCCTGGACTGGGGCACACCGGGGAGCTGTTTTTT.

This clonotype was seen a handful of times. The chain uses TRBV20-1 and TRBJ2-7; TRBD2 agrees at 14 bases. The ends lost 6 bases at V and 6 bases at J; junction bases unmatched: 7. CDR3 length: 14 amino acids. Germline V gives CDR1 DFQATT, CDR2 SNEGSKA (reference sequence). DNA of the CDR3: TGCAGTGCCCGAGGGACTAGCGGGAGCAGCGAGCAGTACTTC. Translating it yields CSARGTSGSSEQYF.

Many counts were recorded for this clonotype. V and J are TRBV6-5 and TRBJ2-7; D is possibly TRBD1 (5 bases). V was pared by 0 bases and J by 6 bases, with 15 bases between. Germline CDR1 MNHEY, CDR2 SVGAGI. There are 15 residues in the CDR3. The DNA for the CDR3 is TGTGCCAGCAGTTACTCGAGAAAACAGGCTGCCGAGCAGTACTTC. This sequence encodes CASSYSRKQAAEQYF.

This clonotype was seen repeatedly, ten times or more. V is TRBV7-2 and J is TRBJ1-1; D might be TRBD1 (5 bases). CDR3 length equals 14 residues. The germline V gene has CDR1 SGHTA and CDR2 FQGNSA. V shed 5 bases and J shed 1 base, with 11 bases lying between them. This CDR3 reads CASSPGRGNTEAFF. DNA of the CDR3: TGTGCCAGCAGCCCGGGGAGGGGGAACACTGAAGCTTTCTTT.

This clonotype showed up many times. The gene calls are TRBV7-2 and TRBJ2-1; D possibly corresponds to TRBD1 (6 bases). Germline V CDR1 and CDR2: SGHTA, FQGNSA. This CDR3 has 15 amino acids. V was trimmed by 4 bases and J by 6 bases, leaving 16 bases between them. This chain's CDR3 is CASSSRAGAFNEQFF. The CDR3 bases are TGTGCCAGCAGCTCCAGGGCAGGGGCCTTCAATGAGCAGTTCTTC.

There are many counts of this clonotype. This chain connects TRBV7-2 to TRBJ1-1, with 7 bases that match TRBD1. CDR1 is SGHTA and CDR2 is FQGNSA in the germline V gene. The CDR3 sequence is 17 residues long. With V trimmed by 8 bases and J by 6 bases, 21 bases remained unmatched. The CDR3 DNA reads TGTGCCAGCCTCAGGAGAACAGGGGAGGAGGTAAGGGCTGAAGCTTTCTTT. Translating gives CASLRRTGEEVRAEAFF.

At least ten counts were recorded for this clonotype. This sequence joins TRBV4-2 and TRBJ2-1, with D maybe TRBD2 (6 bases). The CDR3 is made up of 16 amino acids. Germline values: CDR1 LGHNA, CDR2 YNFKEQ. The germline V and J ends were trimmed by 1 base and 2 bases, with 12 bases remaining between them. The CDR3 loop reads CASSQALEGPYNEQFF. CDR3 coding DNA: TGTGCCAGCAGCCAAGCCCTGGAGGGCCCCTACAATGAGCAGTTCTTC.

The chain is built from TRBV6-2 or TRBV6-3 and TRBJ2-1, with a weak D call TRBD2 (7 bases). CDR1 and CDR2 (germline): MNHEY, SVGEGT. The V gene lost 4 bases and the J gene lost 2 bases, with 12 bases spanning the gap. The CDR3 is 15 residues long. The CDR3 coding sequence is TGTGCCAGCAGTTGGGAGGGGGGTCCCTACAATGAGCAGTTCTTC. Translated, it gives CASSWEGGPYNEQFF.

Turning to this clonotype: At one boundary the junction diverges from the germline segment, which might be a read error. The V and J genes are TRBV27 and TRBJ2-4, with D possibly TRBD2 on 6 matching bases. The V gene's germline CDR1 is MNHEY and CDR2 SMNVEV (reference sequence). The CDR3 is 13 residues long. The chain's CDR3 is CASSPGGSFSLDF. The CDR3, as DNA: TGTGCCAGCAGTCCCGGAGGGAGCTTTAGTCTCGACTTC.

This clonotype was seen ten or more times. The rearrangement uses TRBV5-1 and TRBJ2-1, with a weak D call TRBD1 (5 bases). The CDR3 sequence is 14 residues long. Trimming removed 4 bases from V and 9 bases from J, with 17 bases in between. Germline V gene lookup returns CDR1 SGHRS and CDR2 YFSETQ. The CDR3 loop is CASSLRTGRAEQFF. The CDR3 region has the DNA TGCGCCAGCAGCCTTAGGACGGGCAGGGCTGAGCAGTTCTTC.

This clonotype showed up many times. CDR3: CASSLGGTSGMLSYNEQFF. Here the CDR3 DNA reads TGTGCCAGCAGCTTAGGGGGGACTAGCGGGATGCTCTCCTACAATGAGCAGTTCTTC. The chain uses TRBV7-2 and TRBJ2-1; TRBD2 agrees at 13 bases. The trim removed 1 base at V and 0 bases at J, leaving 6 bases unmatched. From germline, CDR1 is SGHTA and CDR2 FQGNSA. The CDR3 runs to 19 residues.

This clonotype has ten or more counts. The CDR3 loop reads CASVSEGAEAFF. The CDR3 bases are TGTGCCAGCGTTAGCGAGGGGGCTGAAGCTTTCTTT. The chain employs TRBV28 and TRBJ1-1; weak D call: TRBD1 (6 bases). CDR1 and CDR2 from the germline V gene are MDHEN and SYDVKM. The CDR3 consists of 12 residues. V was pared by 8 bases and J by 6 bases, with 13 bases between.

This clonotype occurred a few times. CDR3 nucleotides: TGTGCCAGCAGTTTTGGGACCTCTGGCTACACCTTC. Residues: CASSFGTSGYTF. The chain has TRBV28 and TRBJ1-2; TRBD1 might be the D (5 bases). Between the trimmed V and J ends, which lost 3 bases and 7 bases, there was a span of 9 bases. This CDR3 comprises 12 residues. Germline V gene data show CDR1 as MDHEN and CDR2 as SYDVKM.

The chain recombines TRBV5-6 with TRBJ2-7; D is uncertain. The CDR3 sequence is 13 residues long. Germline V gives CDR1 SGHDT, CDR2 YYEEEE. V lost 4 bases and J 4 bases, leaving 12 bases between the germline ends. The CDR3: CASSGPGTYEQYF. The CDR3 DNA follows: TGTGCCAGCAGCGGACCCGGTACATACGAGCAGTACTTC.

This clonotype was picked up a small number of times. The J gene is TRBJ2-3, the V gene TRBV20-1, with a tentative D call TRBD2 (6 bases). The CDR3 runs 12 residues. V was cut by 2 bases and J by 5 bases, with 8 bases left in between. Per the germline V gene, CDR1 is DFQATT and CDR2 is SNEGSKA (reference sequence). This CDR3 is CSARRGVDTQYF. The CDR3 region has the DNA TGCAGTGCTAGACGCGGGGTAGATACGCAGTATTTT.

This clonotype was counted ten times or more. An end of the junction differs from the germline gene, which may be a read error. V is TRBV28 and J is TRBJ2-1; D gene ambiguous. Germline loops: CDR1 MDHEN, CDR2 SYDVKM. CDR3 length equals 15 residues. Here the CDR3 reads CASSLILLGLPERFF. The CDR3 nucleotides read TGTGCCAGCAGTTTGATTCTTTTGGGGTTACCCGAGCGGTTCTTC.

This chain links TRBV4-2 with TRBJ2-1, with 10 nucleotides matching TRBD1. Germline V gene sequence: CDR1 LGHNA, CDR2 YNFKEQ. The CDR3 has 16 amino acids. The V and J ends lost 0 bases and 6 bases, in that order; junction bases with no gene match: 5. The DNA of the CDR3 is TGTGCCAGCAGCCAAGATTCGGGACAGGGGTTCAATGAGCAGTTCTTC. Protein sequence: CASSQDSGQGFNEQFF.

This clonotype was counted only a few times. The CDR3 sequence is CASSPQGYVNEQFF. The DNA for the CDR3 is TGTGCCAGCAGTCCCCAGGGGTATGTCAATGAGCAGTTCTTC. The rearrangement links TRBV6-2 or TRBV6-3 to TRBJ2-1; a possible D gene is TRBD1 (6 bases). Looked up from germline, CDR1 is MNHEY and CDR2 is SVGEGT. V lost 5 bases and J lost 6, with 14 bases in between. CDR3 length equals 14 residues.

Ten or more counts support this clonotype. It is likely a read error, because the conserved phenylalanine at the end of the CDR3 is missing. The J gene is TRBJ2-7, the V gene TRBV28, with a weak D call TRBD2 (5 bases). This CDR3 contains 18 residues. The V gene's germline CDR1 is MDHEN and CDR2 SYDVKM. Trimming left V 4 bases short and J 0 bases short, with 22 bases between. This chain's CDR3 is CASSSSSKPDYLSYEQYL. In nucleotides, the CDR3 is TGTGCCAGCAGTTCCTCCTCAAAGCCTGACTACCTCTCCTACGAGCAGTACCTC.